The 4 T cell receptor beta chains reported below all come from one sample, sequenced in a study of T cells after yellow fever vaccination. Each CDR3 protein is one row after TCRdb ran MiXCR on the 5' RACE reads. The sample has roughly 520,000 distinct CDR3 sequences; 21% are singletons. Here the sequenced sample was PBMCs, taken approximately 20 days after the first yellow fever vaccination. The receptors originated from a man aged 18 to 29 who received the YFV17D yellow fever vaccine.

There are a few counts of this clonotype. The V and J genes are TRBV7-9 and TRBJ2-1; 11 bases map to TRBD2. The length of the CDR3 is 14 residues. V trimming: 11 bases; J trimming: 7 bases; junction bases outside the gene matches: 10. In germline, CDR1 is SEHNR, CDR2 FQNEAQ (reference sequence). The chain's CDR3 is CAVQLAGVENEQFF. DNA of the CDR3: TGTGCCGTCCAACTAGCGGGGGTTGAGAATGAGCAGTTCTTC.

The chain recombines TRBV29-1 with TRBJ2-2; weak D call: TRBD1 (6 bases). V was pared by 4 bases and J by 2 bases, with 11 bases between. Germline CDR1 is SQVTM and CDR2 is ANQGSEA. CDR3 length: 14 residues. CDR3 sequence reads: CSVGSQGNTGELFF. The CDR3 DNA sequence: TGCAGCGTTGGGTCACAGGGAAACACCGGGGAGCTGTTTTTT.

This clonotype has just a few counts. This chain uses TRBV27 with TRBJ2-3, with TRBD2 matching over 7 bases. Germline V gene lookup returns CDR1 MNHEY and CDR2 SMNVEV (reference sequence). The CDR3 loop spans 14 amino acids. Trimming took 5 bases from V and 3 from J; bases not matched to a gene: 5. CDR3 protein: CASSPMGGTDTQYF. The DNA of the CDR3 is TGTGCCAGCAGTCCCATGGGGGGGACAGATACGCAGTATTTT.

This clonotype was picked up a small number of times. This rearrangement joins TRBV2 to TRBJ1-2; maybe TRBD1 (6 bases). Trimming pared 2 bases from V and 0 bases from J, leaving 19 bases between. Germline V gene sequence: CDR1 SNHLY, CDR2 FYNNEI. The CDR3 extends over 18 amino acids. The CDR3 nucleotides are TGTGCCAGCAGTGAAAAAGACAGGAGGGGTCCTGCTAACTATGGCTACACCTTC. Its protein is CASSEKDRRGPANYGYTF.